The present T cell receptor (beta chain) was sequenced within a study of blood T cells in healthy people across ages. Overall study results and limits: Estimates drawn from one million T cells were deemed to understate diversity. Strong correlation existed between TCR beta diversity and naive T cell percentage.

The CDR3 loop spans 12 amino acids. From germline, CDR1 is MNHEY and CDR2 SMNVEV (reference sequence). Between the trimmed V and J ends, which lost 3 bases and 13 bases, there was a span of 15 bases. Next came a second PCR, run for about 7 to 11 cycles, which used a sample-barcoded 5' primer along with a J-beta primer mix. In TCRdb, the 5' RACE reads were re-called with MiXCR into one record per CDR3 protein. Counted here are roughly 860,000 distinct CDR3 sequences, around two thirds occurring once; the ten biggest clones make up about a quarter. Of note for this clonotype: Its cognate antigen is unknown.

Each sample provided at least 6 micrograms of extracted total RNA. The chain uses TRBV27 and TRBJ1-1; tentatively, D is TRBD1 (5 bases). Material for sequencing was blood. The sequence derives from a man between 25 and 39 years old in good health. CDR3 DNA sequence: TGTGCCAGCAGTTTCACCGTCAAGAGGGGTTTCTTT. Its translation is CASSFTVKRGFF.